These 14 T cell receptor beta chains came from one sample sequenced in a study of regulatory T cells in long-lasting Graves disease. Relying on iRepertoire HTBI primers and Arm-PCR of CDR3 regions, the team built TCR beta libraries. TCRdb re-analysed the multiplex PCR reads in MiXCR, keeping a single row per CDR3 protein. Of 400,000 to 450,000 distinct CDR3 sequences detected, about a quarter appear once; the ten largest clones hold approximately 25%. Documented time point: persistent/refractory GD, antithyroid drugs over 5 years with positive TRAb. PBMC-derived RNA was used for the TCR library. The starting material was peripheral blood mononuclear cells (PBMCs), obtained when the disease was refractory, from a patient treated with antithyroid drugs. These receptors all stem from a female donor with Graves disease.

This clonotype has only a few counts. The chain joins TRBV7-3 to TRBJ2-1, with 8 bases matching TRBD2. CDR3 length equals 16 residues. The germline gives CDR1 SGHTA, CDR2 FQGTGA. The V and J ends lost 5 bases and 3 bases, in that order; junction bases with no gene match: 9. CDR3 sequence: CASSGSGDHDYNEQFF. In DNA form, the CDR3 reads TGTGCCAGCAGCGGTAGCGGGGACCATGACTACAATGAGCAGTTCTTC.

The genes are TRBV29-1 and TRBJ2-2, with TRBD2 matching over 8 bases. The germline V gene has CDR1 SQVTM and CDR2 ANQGSEA. The CDR3 contains 18 residues. The CDR3 region is CTKIGGLGGRISWGELFF. CDR3 DNA sequence: TGCACCAAAATCGGCGGACTCGGCGGGAGGATTTCCTGGGGGGAGCTGTTTTTT.

A few counts support this clonotype. The J gene is TRBJ2-5, the V gene TRBV13, with 12 positions matching TRBD2. J was trimmed by 4 bases and V by 1 base; bases with no gene match: 19. Germline CDR1 and CDR2: PRHDT and FYEKMQ (reference sequence). This CDR3 contains 21 residues. CDR3 amino acids: CASSLASTLLAGGDTRETQYF. CDR3 nucleotides: TGTGCCAGCAGCTTAGCCTCTACCTTACTAGCGGGAGGTGATACAAGAGAGACCCAGTACTTC.

This clonotype was detected many times. The CDR3 reads CASSDARGGEAFF. Written as DNA, the CDR3 is TGTGCCAGCAGTGATGCCAGGGGTGGTGAAGCTTTCTTT. This chain uses TRBV2 with TRBJ1-1, with a tentative D call TRBD1 (6 bases). The CDR3 is made up of 13 amino acids. With 3 bases removed from V and 7 bases from J, the gap between germline ends came to 12 bases. Germline loops: CDR1 SNHLY, CDR2 FYNNEI.

This chain connects TRBV28 to TRBJ2-7, with 7 nucleotides matching TRBD1. Germline V lookup: CDR1 MDHEN, CDR2 SYDVKM. The CDR3 consists of 13 residues. The V gene end was trimmed by 6 bases and the J gene end by 7 bases; junction bases not matched to a gene: 9. The CDR3 nucleotides are TGTGCCAGCAGCAACACAGGGGTGGGGGAGCAGTACTTC. Translated: CASSNTGVGEQYF.

The chain joins TRBV5-1 to TRBJ2-7, with TRBD1 as a possible D gene (6 bases). V gave up 4 bases and J gave up 4 bases, with 21 bases separating them. Germline V gene sequence: CDR1 SGHRS, CDR2 YFSETQ. The CDR3 spans 16 residues. CDR3 protein: CASSPSGNQGNYEQYF. In DNA form, the CDR3 reads TGCGCCAGCAGCCCTTCCGGGAACCAGGGGAATTACGAGCAGTACTTC.

V gene TRBV25-1 combines with J gene TRBJ1-5; no definite D call. This CDR3 is 16 amino acids long. Germline V gene lookup returns CDR1 MGHDK and CDR2 SYGVNS. Deletions cut 4 bases from V and 7 bases from J, with 20 bases between. The CDR3 region is CASSAPRPGGPQPQHF. CDR3 in DNA: TGTGCCAGCAGTGCCCCTCGGCCAGGAGGGCCACAGCCCCAGCATTTT.

V gene TRBV7-8 combines with J gene TRBJ2-1; D possibly corresponds to TRBD2 (6 bases). Germline CDR1 and CDR2: SGHVS and FQNEAQ. The ends were cut back, 3 bases at V and 3 bases at J, with 12 bases in the middle. This CDR3 region has 15 residues. Here the CDR3 reads CASSLCSGRYNEQFF. The CDR3 DNA reads TGTGCCAGCAGCTTGTGTAGCGGACGCTACAATGAGCAGTTCTTC.

This sequence joins TRBV10-3 and TRBJ2-7, with TRBD1 matching over 8 bases. The V gene's germline CDR1 is ENHRY and CDR2 SYGVKD. V lost 4 bases, J lost 1 base, and 6 bases stayed unmatched. The CDR3 length is 15 residues. CDR3 loop: CAISGSGTGSYEQYF. CDR3 DNA sequence: TGTGCCATCAGTGGCTCCGGGACAGGATCCTACGAGCAGTACTTC.

Concerning this clonotype itself: This CDR3 fails to terminate in the conserved phenylalanine or tryptophan, so it likely reflects a read error. The V and J genes are TRBV19 and TRBJ1-6; D unclear. CDR1 is LNHDA and CDR2 is SQIVND in the germline V gene (reference sequence). The CDR3 loop spans 17 amino acids. V was shortened by 5 bases and J by 0 bases, with 14 bases between the two germline ends. The CDR3 region has the DNA TGTGCCAGTAGTCCCCTCGGTGGCAGCTCCTATAATTCACCCCTCCACCTT. Translation: CASSPLGGSSYNSPLHL.

The J gene is TRBJ2-7, the V gene TRBV5-8; 10 nucleotides match TRBD1. V dropped 0 bases and J dropped 1; count of bases not matched to a gene: 4. The CDR3 is 16 residues long. Germline loops: CDR1 SGHTS, CDR2 YDEGEE. The CDR3 sequence is CASSLAGQGRSYEQYF. The DNA for the CDR3 is TGTGCCAGCAGCTTGGCGGGACAGGGGCGATCCTACGAGCAGTACTTC.

This clonotype was counted a few times. The chain combines TRBV5-6 with TRBJ2-5, with 10 bases that match TRBD2. The CDR3 is made up of 17 amino acids. Germline loops: CDR1 SGHDT, CDR2 YYEEEE. After removal of 1 base from V and 4 bases from J, the junction contained 10 bases not matched to a gene. The DNA for the CDR3 is TGTGCCAGCAGCTTGCTAGCGGGAGTCCGTTTTAGAGAGACCCAGTACTTC. Protein product: CASSLLAGVRFRETQYF.

This clonotype was seen a handful of times. This chain uses TRBV6-2 or TRBV6-3 with TRBJ1-3; no reliable D call. Trimming left V 8 bases short and J 0 bases short, with 14 bases between. From germline, CDR1 is MNHEY and CDR2 SVGEGT. This CDR3 spans 15 amino acids. CDR3 sequence: CASRPFGNSGNTIYF. The CDR3 DNA follows: TGTGCCAGCCGCCCGTTTGGAAACTCTGGAAACACCATATATTTT.

With regard to this clonotype: A much larger clone sits a single nucleotide away, making a read error possible. The gene calls are TRBV7-2 and TRBJ2-7; D may be TRBD1 (6 bases). CDR3 length: 14 residues. Germline CDR1 is SGHTA and CDR2 is FQGNSA. V was clipped by 8 bases and J by 3 bases, with 17 bases between them. This CDR3 is CASGSKWTDYEQYF. The DNA of the CDR3 is TGTGCCAGCGGCTCCAAATGGACAGACTACGAGCAGTACTTC.